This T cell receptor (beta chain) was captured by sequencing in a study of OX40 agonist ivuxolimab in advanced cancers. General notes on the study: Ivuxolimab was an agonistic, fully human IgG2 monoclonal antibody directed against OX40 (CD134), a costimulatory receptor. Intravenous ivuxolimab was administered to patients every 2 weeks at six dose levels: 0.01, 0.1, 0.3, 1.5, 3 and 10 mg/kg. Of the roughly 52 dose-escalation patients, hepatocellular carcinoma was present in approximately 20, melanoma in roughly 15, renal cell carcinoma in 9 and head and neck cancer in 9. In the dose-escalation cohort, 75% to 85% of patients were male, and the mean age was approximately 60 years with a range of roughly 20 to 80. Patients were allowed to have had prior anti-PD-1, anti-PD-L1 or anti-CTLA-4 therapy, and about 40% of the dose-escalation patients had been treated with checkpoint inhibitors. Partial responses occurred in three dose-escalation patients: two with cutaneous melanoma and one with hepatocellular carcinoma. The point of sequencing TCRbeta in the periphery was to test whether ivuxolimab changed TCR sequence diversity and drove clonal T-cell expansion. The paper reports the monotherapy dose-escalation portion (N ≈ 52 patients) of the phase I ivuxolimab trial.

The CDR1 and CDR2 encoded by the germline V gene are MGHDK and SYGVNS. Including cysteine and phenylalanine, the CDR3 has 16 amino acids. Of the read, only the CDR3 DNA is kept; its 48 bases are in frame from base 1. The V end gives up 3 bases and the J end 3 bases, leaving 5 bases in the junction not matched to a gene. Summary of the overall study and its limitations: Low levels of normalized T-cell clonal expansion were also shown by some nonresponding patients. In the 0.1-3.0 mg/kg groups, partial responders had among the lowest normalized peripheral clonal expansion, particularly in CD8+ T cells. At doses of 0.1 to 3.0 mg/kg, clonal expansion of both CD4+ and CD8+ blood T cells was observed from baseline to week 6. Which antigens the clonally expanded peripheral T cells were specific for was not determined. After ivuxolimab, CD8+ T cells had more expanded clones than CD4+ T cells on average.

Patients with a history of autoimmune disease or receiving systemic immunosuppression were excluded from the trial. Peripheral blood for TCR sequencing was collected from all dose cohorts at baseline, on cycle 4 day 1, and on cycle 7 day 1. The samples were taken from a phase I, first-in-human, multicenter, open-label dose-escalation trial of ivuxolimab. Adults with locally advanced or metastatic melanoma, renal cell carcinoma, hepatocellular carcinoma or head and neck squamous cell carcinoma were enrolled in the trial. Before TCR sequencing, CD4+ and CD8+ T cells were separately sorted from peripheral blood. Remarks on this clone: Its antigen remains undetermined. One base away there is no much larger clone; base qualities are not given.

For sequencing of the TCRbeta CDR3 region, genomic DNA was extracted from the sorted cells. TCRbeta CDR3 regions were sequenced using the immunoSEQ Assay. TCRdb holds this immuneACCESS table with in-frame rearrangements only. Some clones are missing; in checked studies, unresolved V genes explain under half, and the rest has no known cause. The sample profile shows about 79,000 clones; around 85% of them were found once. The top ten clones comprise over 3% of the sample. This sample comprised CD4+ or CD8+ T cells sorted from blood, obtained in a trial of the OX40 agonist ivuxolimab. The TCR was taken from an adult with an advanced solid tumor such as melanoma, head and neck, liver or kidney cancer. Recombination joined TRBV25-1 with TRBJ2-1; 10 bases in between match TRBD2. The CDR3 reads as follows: CASSDVGLADYNEQFF. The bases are TGTGCCAGCAGTGACGTAGGACTAGCGGACTACAATGAGCAGTTCTTC.